This entry is about one TCR beta chain. V shed 1 base and J shed 4 bases, with 8 bases lying between them. Germline CDR1 LGHNA, CDR2 YNFKEQ. The CDR3 covers 13 residues. Data came from immunoSEQ multiplex PCR; TCRdb stores just in-frame clones and leaves some out. Of tens of thousands of clones listed, just over 90% are singletons. The data belong to a study of T cell changes during pregnancy in multiple sclerosis. The sample in question was CD8+ T cells from peripheral blood mononuclear cells, obtained after pregnancy. The sequence was obtained from a female donor with multiple sclerosis, enrolled in a pregnancy study. J is TRBJ2-7 and V is TRBV4-2; D is undetermined. Written as DNA, the CDR3 is TGTGCCAGCAGCCAAGTCACAGCATACGAGCAGTACTTC. Its translation: CASSQVTAYEQYF.